This TCR beta chain was sequenced for a study of OX40 agonist ivuxolimab in advanced cancers. Study-level findings and limits: Both blood CD4+ and CD8+ T cells showed clonal growth by week 6 at 0.1 to 3.0 mg/kg. Some patients who did not respond also had low normalized T-cell clonal expansion. The average count of expanded clones was higher among CD8+ T cells than among CD4+. What antigens the expanded peripheral T cells recognized was never established.

Clones were read by immunoSEQ multiplex PCR, and TCRdb kept only the in-frame ones, dropping some. The sample carries roughly 57,000 clones, 84% recorded once. Germline CDR1 and CDR2: SGHTA and FQGNSA. The CDR3 consists of 13 residues. V lost 1 base and J 11 bases, leaving 14 bases between the germline ends. A word on this clone: Antigen specificity is unknown.

This sequence originates from an adult with an advanced solid tumor such as melanoma, head and neck, liver or kidney cancer. The starting material was CD4+ or CD8+ T cells sorted from blood, obtained in a trial of the OX40 agonist ivuxolimab. The chain uses TRBV7-2 and TRBJ1-1; tentative D call: TRBD1 (5 bases). This CDR3 is CASSLEYWGSAFF. For the CDR3, the DNA is TGTGCCAGCAGCTTAGAATATTGGGGCTCGGCTTTCTTT.